A selection of T cell receptor beta chains follows, all from one sample in a study of molecular identifiers for immune sequencing clone quantification. In TCRdb, the PCR reads were re-called with MiXCR into one record per CDR3 protein. The data contain about 640,000 distinct CDR3 sequences, 15% to 20% of them singletons. The specimen was naive CD8+ T cells from blood, with Jurkat cell RNA spiked in. The receptor source for this set is a human donor in good health. Some libraries in this study had Jurkat cell RNA spiked in. Both conserved end residues are part of each CDR3. Fields, in order: J gene, CDR3 length, clone size, D gene, V gene, CDR3 protein, CDR3 DNA. The D gene is left open where the match is weak. Rows give clone size only sometimes, using once, few, many, or a class for an expanded clone.

TRBJ1-1 | 17 | many | - | TRBV9 | CASSSPTDLPRTTEAFF | TGTGCCAGCAGCTCGCCGACGGACCTCCCGAGGACCACTGAAGCTTTCTTT
TRBJ1-2 | 13 | many | TRBD1 | TRBV3-1 | CASSQGQGGGYTF | TGTGCCAGCAGCCAGGGACAGGGCGGCGGCTACACCTTC
TRBJ2-3 | 15 | many | TRBD2 | TRBV7-3 | CASSLIPSGGDTQYF | TGTGCCAGCAGCTTAATCCCTAGCGGTGGAGATACGCAGTATTTT
TRBJ2-1 | 17 | - | - | TRBV15 | CATSREGGGPSVGEQFF | TGTGCCACCAGCAGAGAAGGGGGGGGACCAAGTGTGGGTGAGCAGTTCTTC
TRBJ2-3 | 16 | many | - | TRBV13 | CASSGTTVGYGNTQYF | TGTGCCAGCAGCGGAACCACAGTGGGCTACGGAAATACGCAGTATTTT
TRBJ2-7 | 14 | many | TRBD2 | TRBV28 | CASRPEVAGYEQYF | TGTGCCAGCAGACCCGAGGTAGCGGGGTACGAGCAGTACTTC
TRBJ2-1 | 12 | many | TRBD2 | TRBV6-6 | CASSYAAGEQFF | TGTGCCAGCAGTTACGCAGCGGGAGAGCAGTTCTTC
TRBJ2-5 | 12 | many | - | TRBV30 | CAWSALRETQYF | TGTGCCTGGAGTGCGCTGCGAGAGACCCAGTACTTC
TRBJ2-3 | 13 | many | - | TRBV29-1 | CSVEEEEADTQYF | TGCAGCGTTGAAGAAGAGGAGGCGGATACGCAGTATTTT
TRBJ1-4 | 13 | many | - | TRBV27 | CASKGQSYEKLFF | TGTGCCAGCAAAGGGCAGAGTTATGAAAAACTGTTTTTT
TRBJ2-5 | 16 | many | TRBD1 | TRBV28 | CASSALDRARQETQYF | TGTGCCAGCAGCGCCCTGGACAGGGCCCGGCAAGAGACCCAGTACTTC
TRBJ1-1 | 15 | many | - | TRBV4-2 | CASSQTGTSNTEAFF | TGTGCCAGCAGCCAAACAGGGACATCGAACACTGAAGCTTTCTTT
TRBJ2-7 | 15 | - | - | TRBV7-9 | CASSSPPLETYEQYF | TGTGCCAGCAGTTCTCCCCCCCTAGAAACCTACGAGCAGTACTTC
TRBJ2-5 | 15 | few | - | TRBV9 | CASSVDGRDQETQYF | TGTGCCAGCAGCGTAGACGGGCGGGACCAAGAGACCCAGTACTTC
TRBJ2-3 | 13 | few | - | TRBV19 | CASMGGATDTQYF | TGTGCCAGTATGGGGGGAGCCACAGATACGCAGTATTTT
TRBJ2-1 | 13 | - | - | TRBV4-1 | CASSQAGMNEQFF | TGCGCCAGCAGCCAAGCAGGGATGAATGAGCAGTTCTTC
TRBJ2-7 | 14 | - | TRBD2 | TRBV20-1 | CNARPSGSSHEQYF | TGCAATGCTAGACCAAGCGGGAGCAGTCACGAGCAGTACTTC
TRBJ2-7 | 14 | many | - | TRBV5-4 | CASSGVGNSYEQYF | TGTGCCAGCAGCGGCGTAGGGAACTCCTACGAGCAGTACTTC
TRBJ2-1 | 14 | many | - | TRBV7-8 | CASSLIQVGDEQFF | TGTGCCAGCAGCTTGATCCAGGTGGGGGATGAGCAGTTCTTC
TRBJ2-7 | 15 | many | TRBD2 | TRBV20-1 | CSARDRASGGYEQYF | TGCAGTGCTAGAGATCGGGCTAGCGGGGGCTACGAGCAGTACTTC
TRBJ1-1 | 15 | many | - | TRBV4-3 | CASSQAVDGTTEAFF | TGCGCCAGCAGCCAAGCGGTGGACGGGACCACTGAAGCTTTCTTT
TRBJ2-7 | 18 | - | - | TRBV14 | CASSQDKGLTTSSYEQYF | TGTGCCAGCAGCCAAGATAAGGGGCTAACTACCTCATCCTACGAGCAGTACTTC
TRBJ2-7 | 14 | - | - | TRBV19 | CASSFQKGFYEQYF | TGTGCCAGTAGTTTCCAGAAAGGGTTCTACGAGCAGTACTTC
TRBJ2-5 | 15 | - | - | TRBV4-3 | CASSQEWVGQETQYF | TGCGCCAGCAGCCAAGAGTGGGTAGGACAAGAGACCCAGTACTTC
TRBJ2-7 | 17 | many | TRBD2 | TRBV29-1 | CSVEGGSIAGGPYEQYF | TGCAGCGTTGAGGGCGGATCGATAGCGGGAGGGCCCTACGAGCAGTACTTC
TRBJ1-6 | 12 | few | TRBD1 | TRBV2 | CAIDTGGSPLHF | TGTGCCATTGATACAGGGGGTTCACCCCTCCACTTT
TRBJ2-1 | 15 | many | - | TRBV4-3 | CASSQDGGSPNEQFF | TGCGCCAGCAGCCAAGATGGGGGTAGTCCCAATGAGCAGTTCTTC
TRBJ1-2 | 11 | many | - | TRBV19 | CASSIPEGYTF | TGTGCCAGTAGTATACCAGAGGGCTACACCTTC
TRBJ2-1 | 16 | many | TRBD2 | TRBV19 | CASSIDPSSGYNEQFF | TGTGCCAGTAGTATAGACCCCTCTAGCGGTTACAATGAGCAGTTCTTC
TRBJ2-7 | 15 | - | TRBD1 | TRBV12-3/TRBV12-4 | CASSPTPQGAFGQYF | TGTGCCAGCAGTCCGACCCCGCAGGGGGCGTTCGGGCAGTACTTC
TRBJ1-5 | 15 | many | - | TRBV19 | CASSWGGRSNQPQHF | TGTGCCAGTAGTTGGGGGGGGCGCAGCAATCAGCCCCAGCATTTT
TRBJ1-2 | 15 | few | - | TRBV12-3/TRBV12-4 | CASSGSEVRNYGYTF | TGTGCCAGCAGTGGGAGCGAGGTACGAAACTATGGCTACACCTTC
TRBJ2-3 | 18 | many | TRBD1 | TRBV7-9 | CASSLQPGQGDGTDTQYF | TGTGCCAGCAGCTTACAGCCGGGACAGGGGGACGGCACAGATACGCAGTATTTT
TRBJ2-7 | 13 | many | - | TRBV14 | CASSQGWTYEQYF | TGTGCCAGCAGCCAAGGATGGACCTACGAGCAGTACTTC
TRBJ1-3 | 16 | - | - | TRBV11-2 | CASSSSWTDTGNTIYF | TGTGCCAGCAGCTCCAGCTGGACAGATACTGGAAACACCATATATTTT
TRBJ2-3 | 15 | many | - | TRBV9 | CASSVGRGLTDTQYF | TGTGCCAGCAGCGTAGGGAGAGGGCTCACAGATACGCAGTATTTT
TRBJ1-5 | 16 | - | - | TRBV9 | CASSARPGDSNQPQHF | TGTGCCAGCAGCGCCCGACCTGGTGATAGCAATCAGCCCCAGCATTTT
TRBJ1-1 | 14 | many | TRBD1 | TRBV28 | CASSRTGMNTEAFF | TGTGCCAGCAGTAGGACAGGGATGAACACTGAAGCTTTCTTT
TRBJ2-2 | 14 | - | - | TRBV27 | CASSLFSNTGELVF | TGTGCCAGCAGTTTATTCTCGAACACCGGGGAGCTGGTTTTT
TRBJ1-1 | 14 | many | - | TRBV5-6 | CASRSAGYDTEAFF | TGTGCCAGCAGGTCGGCAGGGTATGACACTGAAGCTTTCTTT
TRBJ1-4 | 14 | many | - | TRBV2 | CASTIQATNEKLFF | TGTGCCAGCACTATCCAGGCAACTAATGAAAAACTGTTTTTT